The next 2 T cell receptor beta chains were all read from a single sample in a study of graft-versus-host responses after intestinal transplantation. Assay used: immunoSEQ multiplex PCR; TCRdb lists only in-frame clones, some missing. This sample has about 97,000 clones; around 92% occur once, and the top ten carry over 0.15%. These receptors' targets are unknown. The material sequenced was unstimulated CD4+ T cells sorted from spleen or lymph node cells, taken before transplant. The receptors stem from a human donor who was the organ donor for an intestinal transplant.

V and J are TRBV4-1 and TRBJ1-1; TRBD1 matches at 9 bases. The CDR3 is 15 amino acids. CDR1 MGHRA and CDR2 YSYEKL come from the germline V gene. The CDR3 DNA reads TGCGCGGCAGCCAAGGGGGACAGGGCCAACACTGAAGCTTTCTTT. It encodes CAAAKGDRANTEAFF.

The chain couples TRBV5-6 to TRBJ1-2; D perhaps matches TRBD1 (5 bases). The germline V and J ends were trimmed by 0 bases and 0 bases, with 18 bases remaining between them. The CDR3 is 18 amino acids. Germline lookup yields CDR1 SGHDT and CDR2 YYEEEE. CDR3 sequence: CASSLVARARGANYGYTF. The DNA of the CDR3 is TGTGCCAGCAGCTTGGTGGCCAGAGCGCGGGGCGCTAACTATGGCTACACCTTC.